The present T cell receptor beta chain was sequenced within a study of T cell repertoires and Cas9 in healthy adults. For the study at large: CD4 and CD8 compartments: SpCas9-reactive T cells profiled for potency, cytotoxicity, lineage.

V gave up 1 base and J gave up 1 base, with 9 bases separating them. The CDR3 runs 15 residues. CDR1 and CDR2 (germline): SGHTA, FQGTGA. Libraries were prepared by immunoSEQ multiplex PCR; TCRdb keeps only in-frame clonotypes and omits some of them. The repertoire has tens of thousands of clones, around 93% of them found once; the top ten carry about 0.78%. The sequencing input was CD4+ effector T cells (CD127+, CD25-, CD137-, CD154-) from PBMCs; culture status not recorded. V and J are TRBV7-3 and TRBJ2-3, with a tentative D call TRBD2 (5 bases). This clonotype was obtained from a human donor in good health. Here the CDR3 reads CASSLSSVGTDTQYF. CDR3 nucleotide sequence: TGTGCCAGCAGCTTAAGTAGCGTCGGCACAGATACGCAGTATTTT.